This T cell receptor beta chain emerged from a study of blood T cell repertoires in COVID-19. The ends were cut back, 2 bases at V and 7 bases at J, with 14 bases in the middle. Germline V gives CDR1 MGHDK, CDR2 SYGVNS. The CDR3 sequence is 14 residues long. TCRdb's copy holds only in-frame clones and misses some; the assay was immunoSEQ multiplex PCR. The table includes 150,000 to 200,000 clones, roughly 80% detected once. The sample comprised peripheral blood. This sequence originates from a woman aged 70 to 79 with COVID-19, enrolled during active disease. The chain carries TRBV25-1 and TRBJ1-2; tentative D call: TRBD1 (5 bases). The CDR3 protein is CASSETGRGGGYTF. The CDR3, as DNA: TGTGCCAGCAGTGAAACAGGCCGGGGGGGTGGCTACACCTTC.